These T cell receptor beta chains were read from a single sample in a study of T cells in Graves' hyperthyroidism and ophthalmopathy. TCRdb reprocessed the multiplex PCR reads via MiXCR and lists one record per CDR3 protein. Of 280,000 or so distinct CDR3 sequences in the sample, less than 30% were seen once. Sequencing used blood. The receptor source for this set is a man aged 35-49 years with Graves' hyperthyroidism that later progressed to Graves' ophthalmopathy. The CDR3 runs from the conserved cysteine through the conserved F or W. D genes are given only for firm matches. Some rows have no size entry. The others give once, few or many, or a class for an expanded clone.

V gene,D gene,J gene,clone size,CDR3 protein,CDR3 DNA
TRBV6-5,TRBD2,TRBJ2-4,many,CASSYLIAGAPKNIQYF,TGTGCCAGCAGTTACCTCATAGCGGGAGCGCCTAAAAACATTCAGTACTTC
TRBV11-3,TRBD1,TRBJ2-7,-,CASSFRDRPGGQYF,TGTGCCAGCAGCTTTAGGGACAGGCCGGGCGGACAGTACTTC
TRBV9,TRBD2,TRBJ2-7,many,CASSVGGGGFQYF,TGTGCCAGCAGCGTAGGGGGGGGAGGGTTCCAGTACTTC
TRBV27,-,TRBJ1-5,many,CASSLYAPGQNQPQHF,TGTGCCAGCAGTTTATATGCCCCCGGACAGAATCAGCCCCAGCATTTT
TRBV28,-,TRBJ1-3,-,CASSRPETGNTIYF,TGTGCCAGCAGTAGGCCAGAGACTGGAAACACCATATATTTT
TRBV5-7,-,TRBJ2-7,-,CASRPDYEQYF,TGTGCCAGCAGACCCGACTACGAGCAGTACTTC
TRBV20-1,-,TRBJ2-2,many,CSAIVRAGELFF,TGCAGTGCTATTGTAAGGGCCGGGGAGCTGTTTTTT
TRBV12-3/TRBV12-4,-,TRBJ1-2,few,CASLRGGGYTF,TGTGCCAGCCTAAGGGGAGGTGGCTACACCTTC
TRBV20-1,TRBD2,TRBJ2-7,-,CSARDASGSYEQYF,TGCAGTGCTAGGGATGCTAGCGGATCCTACGAGCAGTACTTC
TRBV20-1,-,TRBJ1-2,-,CSAGGKGAAYGYTF,TGCAGTGCGGGGGGGAAGGGAGCAGCCTATGGCTACACCTTC
TRBV30,-,TRBJ1-6,-,CAWGNNSPLHF,TGTGCCTGGGGTAATAATTCACCCCTCCACTTT
TRBV28,-,TRBJ2-7,many,CASRALITGEQYF,TGTGCCAGCAGGGCCTTGATAACCGGCGAGCAGTACTTC
TRBV27,TRBD1,TRBJ2-7,-,CASSLTGDSYEQYF,TGTGCCAGCAGTTTGACAGGGGATTCCTACGAGCAGTACTTC
TRBV6-2/TRBV6-3,-,TRBJ2-5,-,CASRTGAWKTQYF,TGTGCCAGCAGAACGGGGGCATGGAAGACCCAGTACTTC
TRBV28,-,TRBJ1-5,-,CASSSGTQPQHF,TGTGCCAGCAGTTCAGGGACTCAGCCCCAGCATTTT
TRBV27,-,TRBJ2-2,many,CASSLLGTTPNTGELFF,TGTGCCAGCAGTTTACTGGGGACCACCCCGAACACCGGGGAGCTGTTTTTT
TRBV6-1,-,TRBJ2-5,many,CATIYQETQYF,TGTGCCACCATATATCAAGAGACCCAGTACTTC
TRBV12-3/TRBV12-4,-,TRBJ2-7,many,CASSGSGLQYEQYF,TGTGCCAGCAGCGGGTCCGGGTTGCAGTACGAGCAGTACTTC
TRBV6-1,-,TRBJ2-5,many,CASSERGSLETQYF,TGTGCCAGCAGTGAACGCGGCAGTCTAGAGACCCAGTACTTC
TRBV2,-,TRBJ1-2,many,CAKHAQDRLRNYGYTF,TGTGCCAAACACGCTCAGGACCGACTGCGGAACTATGGCTACACCTTC
TRBV6-1,-,TRBJ1-1,-,CATPTGSIDTEAFF,TGTGCCACCCCCACAGGGAGCATTGACACTGAAGCTTTCTTT
TRBV27,-,TRBJ2-3,many,CASSHTDSTDTQYF,TGTGCCAGCAGCCATACGGACTCCACAGATACGCAGTATTTT
TRBV6-1,-,TRBJ2-7,-,CASSPAATTYEQYF,TGTGCCAGCAGCCCTGCGGCTACCACCTACGAGCAGTACTTC
TRBV19,TRBD1,TRBJ1-5,many,CASSIRDRGSGNQPQHF,TGTGCCAGTAGTATCCGGGACAGGGGATCTGGCAATCAGCCCCAGCATTTT
TRBV6-2/TRBV6-3,-,TRBJ2-5,many,CASRNGVAEYQETQYF,TGTGCCAGCAGAAACGGGGTAGCAGAGTACCAAGAGACCCAGTACTTC
TRBV9,TRBD2,TRBJ2-1,-,CASSVAGLAVNEQFF,TGTGCCAGCAGCGTCGCCGGACTAGCGGTTAATGAGCAGTTCTTC
TRBV28,TRBD2,TRBJ2-7,-,CASSLKQAGGYEQYF,TGTGCCAGCAGTTTAAAGCAGGCGGGGGGTTACGAGCAGTACTTC
TRBV24-1,-,TRBJ2-7,-,CATSDGRNPYEQYF,TGTGCCACCAGTGATGGACGGAATCCCTACGAGCAGTACTTC
TRBV2,-,TRBJ2-7,-,CASRGLFQGLAKDEQYF,TGTGCCAGCAGGGGTTTGTTTCAAGGTCTAGCGAAGGACGAGCAGTACTTC
TRBV18,-,TRBJ1-3,many,CASSPERAGSGNTIYF,TGTGCCAGCTCACCGGAAAGGGCAGGCTCTGGAAACACCATATATTTT
TRBV6-5,-,TRBJ1-3,many,CASSLRKQGNSGNTIYF,TGTGCCAGCAGCTTACGTAAACAGGGTAACTCTGGAAACACCATATATTTT
TRBV28,TRBD2,TRBJ2-5,many,CASRGTSGQKETQYF,TGTGCCAGCCGAGGGACTAGTGGGCAAAAAGAGACCCAGTACTTC
TRBV6-1,-,TRBJ1-1,many,CASSGAAGDFLGTEAFF,TGTGCCAGCAGTGGGGCCGCTGGGGATTTTCTTGGCACTGAAGCTTTCTTT
TRBV27,-,TRBJ1-2,many,CASSPSWGYGYTF,TGTGCCAGCAGTCCCTCCTGGGGCTATGGCTACACCTTC